What follows are 7 T cell receptor beta chains derived from one specimen sequenced in a study of blood T cell repertoires in COVID-19. Clones were read by immunoSEQ multiplex PCR, and TCRdb kept only the in-frame ones, dropping some. The sample has roughly 100,000 clones, approximately 89% seen once. Sequenced sample: peripheral blood. These receptors originate from a human donor in a cohort sampled during active COVID-19.

This clone was recorded once. The V call is TRBV28, the J call TRBJ1-4, with 11 bases fitting TRBD1. The CDR3 has 17 residues. Germline assignment: CDR1 MDHEN and CDR2 SYDVKM. V trimming: 4 bases; J trimming: 0 bases; junction bases outside the gene matches: 4. This CDR3 is CASSSPGQGATNEKLFF. CDR3 coding DNA: TGTGCCAGCAGTTCGCCGGGACAGGGGGCAACTAATGAAAAACTGTTTTTT.

CDR3 in amino acids: CAWSPDRDNEQFF. CDR3 nucleotide sequence: TGTGCCTGGAGTCCGGACAGGGACAATGAGCAGTTCTTC. The rearrangement joins TRBV30 to TRBJ2-1; 8 bases fit TRBD1. The CDR3 sequence is 13 residues long. The V segment lost 2 bases and the J segment 5 bases; nucleotides outside the gene matches: 2. Germline V gene data show CDR1 as GTSNPN and CDR2 as SVGIG (reference sequence).

This clone was observed once. The chain recombines TRBV6-1 with TRBJ1-3; D might be TRBD1 (5 bases). The CDR3 runs 16 residues. The germline V gene encodes CDR1 MNHNS and CDR2 SASEGT. V dropped 1 base and J dropped 0 bases, with 10 bases sitting between them. The CDR3 here is CASSEDRSSSGNTIYF. In nucleotides, the CDR3 is TGTGCCAGCAGTGAAGACAGGTCGAGCTCTGGAAACACCATATATTTT.

The chain employs TRBV19 and TRBJ2-1; TRBD2 is a possible D gene (5 bases). Germline V gene lookup returns CDR1 LNHDA and CDR2 SQIVND (reference sequence). The CDR3 is made up of 15 amino acids. V was pared by 5 bases and J by 1 base, with 12 bases between. This chain's CDR3 is CASSVLETSYNEQFF. Written as DNA, the CDR3 is TGTGCCAGTAGTGTACTAGAGACTTCCTACAATGAGCAGTTCTTC.

The V gene is TRBV5-8, the J gene TRBJ1-4; perhaps TRBD1 as D (5 bases). Trimming removed 4 bases at V and 7 bases at J, with 17 bases between. The CDR3 loop spans 15 amino acids. Germline assignment: CDR1 SGHTS and CDR2 YDEGEE. CDR3 loop: CASSAPGGISEKLFF. The CDR3 DNA reads as TGTGCCAGCAGCGCGCCCGGGGGAATTAGTGAAAAACTGTTTTTT.

V usage is TRBV7-9 and J usage is TRBJ1-1, with D unresolved. Looked up from germline, CDR1 is SEHNR and CDR2 is FQNEAQ (reference sequence). There are 16 residues in the CDR3. V was shortened by 2 bases and J by 3 bases, with 16 bases between the two germline ends. The DNA of the CDR3 is TGTGCCAGCAGCTTACTCCCTTTCTCGGTGGACACTGAAGCTTTCTTT. Translation gives CASSLLPFSVDTEAFF.

V and J are TRBV9 and TRBJ2-2; 7 nucleotides agree with TRBD1. The length of the CDR3 is 16 residues. CDR1 is SGDLS and CDR2 is YYNGEE in the germline V gene. The V segment lost 0 bases and the J segment 4 bases; nucleotides outside the gene matches: 6. CDR3 protein: CASSVGWTGGTGELFF. Written as DNA, the CDR3 is TGTGCCAGCAGCGTAGGATGGACAGGCGGCACCGGGGAGCTGTTTTTT.